The sequence of this T cell receptor (beta chain) was determined in a study of blood T cell repertoires in COVID-19. Study as a whole: Sites across the United States, Italy and Spain contributed samples from acute and convalescent COVID-19.

The germline V gene has CDR1 LGHNA and CDR2 YNFKEQ. The CDR3 runs to 17 residues. The V segment lost 0 bases and the J segment 5 bases; nucleotides outside the gene matches: 13. The method was immunoSEQ multiplex PCR; TCRdb's version includes in-frame clones alone and lacks a portion of them. This sample yields tens of thousands of clones, of which more than 85% are seen a single time; 2% to 2.5% belongs to the top ten. The sample consisted of peripheral blood. The chain is built from TRBV4-2 and TRBJ2-7, with 7 bases aligning to TRBD2. This TCR came from a man aged 55-75 years with acute or convalescent COVID-19. This CDR3 reads CASSQDLAGTIPNEQYF. The CDR3 nucleotides read TGTGCCAGCAGCCAAGACCTTGCGGGGACTATACCAAACGAGCAGTACTTC.